A selection of T cell receptor beta chains follows, all from one sample in a study of OX40 agonist ivuxolimab in advanced cancers. TCRdb's table, derived via immunoSEQ multiplex PCR, lists solely in-frame clones and lacks some. The sample holds 100,000 or so clones, 95% to 96% seen once. The starting material was CD4+ or CD8+ T cells sorted from blood, obtained in a trial of the OX40 agonist ivuxolimab. The receptors stem from an adult with an advanced solid tumor such as melanoma, head and neck, liver or kidney cancer. Each CDR3 is given with its conserved first and last residue. D genes are given only for firm matches. Size values are once, few and many counts, or a class for expanded clones, and some rows have none.

-,TRBJ2-3,-,TRBV27,CASSFSPQGLDTQYF,TGTGCCAGCAGTTTTTCACCCCAGGGGTTAGATACGCAGTATTTT
-,TRBJ2-3,TRBD2,TRBV11-2,CASSPPSGGALWKDTQYF,TGTGCCAGCAGCCCACCTAGCGGGGGGGCCTTATGGAAAGATACGCAGTATTTT
-,TRBJ1-3,-,TRBV6-1,CASSASDGRNTIYF,TGTGCCAGCAGTGCTTCGGACGGTAGAAACACCATATATTTT
once,TRBJ1-2,-,TRBV2,CATSDWRGYTF,TGTGCCACGAGTGATTGGAGAGGCTACACCTTC
-,TRBJ2-3,-,TRBV18,CASYGGVSTDTQYF,TGTGCCAGCTACGGGGGAGTTAGCACAGATACGCAGTATTTT
once,TRBJ2-2,TRBD1,TRBV28,CASSFRGLSGELFF,TGTGCCAGCAGTTTTAGGGGGCTCTCCGGGGAGCTGTTTTTT
-,TRBJ1-5,-,TRBV28,CASRYRLSNQPQHF,TGTGCCAGCAGGTACAGGTTAAGCAATCAGCCCCAGCATTTT
-,TRBJ2-2,TRBD2,TRBV7-3,CASSLTASGSNTGELFF,TGTGCCAGCAGCTTAACGGCTAGCGGGAGTAACACCGGGGAGCTGTTTTTT
-,TRBJ2-3,TRBD2,TRBV7-8,CASSSGLAGGTDTQYF,TGTGCCAGCAGCTCCGGGTTGGCGGGAGGCACAGATACGCAGTATTTT
once,TRBJ2-7,TRBD2,TRBV7-9,CASSHSGDYEQYF,TGTGCCAGCAGCCACAGCGGGGACTACGAGCAGTACTTC
-,TRBJ1-4,-,TRBV7-9,CASSPRSVATNEKLFF,TGTGCCAGCAGCCCCCGTTCGGTTGCAACTAATGAAAAACTGTTTTTT
-,TRBJ2-1,TRBD2,TRBV5-6,CASSPGGGLATYNEQFF,TGTGCCAGCAGCCCCGGAGGGGGACTAGCTACCTACAATGAGCAGTTCTTC
once,TRBJ2-1,TRBD2,TRBV7-2,CASNPREGSYNEQFF,TGTGCCAGCAACCCGAGGGAGGGGTCCTACAATGAGCAGTTCTTC
-,TRBJ1-1,-,TRBV25-1,CASSNRGNTEAFF,TGTGCCAGCTCCAATCGGGGCAACACTGAAGCTTTCTTT
-,TRBJ1-5,-,TRBV28,CASSDRQGQRPQHF,TGTGCCAGCAGTGACCGGCAGGGCCAACGGCCCCAGCATTTT
-,TRBJ2-3,TRBD2,TRBV30,CAWSVAGGSDTQYF,TGTGCCTGGAGTGTAGCGGGGGGCTCAGATACGCAGTATTTT
-,TRBJ2-1,-,TRBV28,CASSFGQYNEQFF,TGTGCCAGCAGTTTTGGACAGTACAATGAGCAGTTCTTC
-,TRBJ1-4,TRBD1,TRBV27,CASSPLTTGQLNEKLFF,TGTGCCAGCAGTCCTCTGACTACGGGACAGCTCAATGAAAAACTGTTTTTT
once,TRBJ2-1,TRBD2,TRBV4-1,CASSHLLAGSGNEQFF,TGCGCCAGCAGCCATCTCTTAGCGGGTAGTGGCAATGAGCAGTTCTTC
-,TRBJ2-3,-,TRBV6-5,CASSHLRTDTQYF,TGTGCCAGCAGCCACTTGAGGACAGATACGCAGTATTTT
-,TRBJ2-1,TRBD2,TRBV4-2,CASSQTVSSGFNEQFF,TGTGCCAGCAGCCAGACCGTGTCTAGCGGGTTCAATGAGCAGTTCTTC
once,TRBJ1-1,-,TRBV7-9,CAMQGDYTEAFF,TGTGCCATGCAAGGGGATTACACTGAAGCTTTCTTT
-,TRBJ2-3,TRBD1,TRBV7-9,CASSPEGASTDTQYF,TGTGCCAGCTCCCCTGAGGGGGCTAGCACAGATACGCAGTATTTT
-,TRBJ1-4,-,TRBV19,CASSDDATNEKLFF,TGTGCCAGTAGTGATGATGCAACTAATGAAAAACTGTTTTTT
-,TRBJ1-1,-,TRBV6-5,CASSYSLQGLNTEAFF,TGTGCCAGCAGTTACTCACTTCAGGGTTTGAACACTGAAGCTTTCTTT
-,TRBJ2-2,-,TRBV7-3,CASSLGPGELFF,TGTGCCAGCAGCCTTGGACCCGGGGAGCTGTTTTTT
-,TRBJ2-1,TRBD2,TRBV6-6,CASTPGGAGREQFF,TGTGCCAGCACGCCCGGGGGGGCCGGCCGTGAGCAGTTCTTC
-,TRBJ2-7,-,TRBV7-9,CASSLGQGNEQYF,TGTGCCAGCAGCTTAGGCCAGGGCAACGAGCAGTACTTC
-,TRBJ2-7,-,TRBV27,CASSLRGSEQYF,TGTGCCAGCAGTTTAAGGGGGAGCGAGCAGTACTTC
-,TRBJ2-5,TRBD2,TRBV27,CASSSLLAGVGETQYF,TGTGCCAGCAGTTCCCTACTAGCGGGAGTAGGAGAGACCCAGTACTTC
-,TRBJ1-1,-,TRBV11-2,CASSLNLHYSTEAFF,TGTGCCAGCAGCTTAAACCTTCATTACTCCACTGAAGCTTTCTTT
-,TRBJ1-6,TRBD1,TRBV2,CASRRGQAYNSPLHF,TGTGCCAGCAGGAGGGGACAGGCCTATAATTCACCCCTCCACTTT
-,TRBJ2-1,-,TRBV5-6,CASSSYNNEQFF,TGTGCCAGCAGCTCGTATAACAATGAGCAGTTCTTC